These 14 T cell receptor beta chains originate from one sample sequenced in a study of T cell responses to AZD1222 COVID-19 vaccine. TCRdb keeps only in-frame clones here, not all; method: immunoSEQ multiplex PCR. The sample holds more than 110,000 clones, about 87% seen once. The sample in question was peripheral blood, obtained on day 0 of AZD1222 vaccination. Source of these receptors: an adult in good health.

The rearrangement links TRBV7-8 to TRBJ1-1; D gene unclear. V shed 2 bases and J shed 3 bases, with 13 bases lying between them. This CDR3 has 15 residues. In germline, CDR1 is SGHVS, CDR2 FQNEAQ. The CDR3 sequence: CASSLSGVAHTEAFF. DNA of the CDR3: TGTGCCAGCAGCTTATCCGGGGTTGCGCACACTGAAGCTTTCTTT.

CDR3 DNA: TGTGCCAGCAGTTACACCTCGGGGGAAAAACTGTTTTTT. As protein: CASSYTSGEKLFF. The V call is TRBV5-5, the J call TRBJ1-4; D is uncertain. CDR3 length equals 13 residues. Per germline, CDR1 SGHKS and CDR2 YYEKEE (reference sequence). Trimming pared 5 bases from V and 8 bases from J, leaving 13 bases between.

This chain connects TRBV4-1 to TRBJ1-6; TRBD1 might be the D (5 bases). The V gene's germline CDR1 is MGHRA and CDR2 YSYEKL. This CDR3 spans 18 amino acids. Deletions cut 4 bases from V and 1 base from J, with 17 bases between. CDR3 in amino acids: CASSPVLRERSYNSPLHF. The DNA of the CDR3 is TGCGCCAGCAGCCCAGTCCTCAGGGAAAGGTCCTATAATTCACCCCTCCACTTT.

This clone was counted a single time. This chain links TRBV5-6 with TRBJ1-5, with 8 bases lining up with TRBD1. V was pared by 3 bases and J by 3 bases, with 2 bases of the junction left unmatched. This CDR3 contains 14 residues. From germline, CDR1 is SGHDT and CDR2 YYEEEE. The CDR3 sequence: CASSSGQANQPQHF. CDR3 nucleotides: TGTGCCAGCAGCTCGGGACAGGCCAATCAGCCCCAGCATTTT.

The J gene is TRBJ2-7, the V gene TRBV6-6, with 7 positions matching TRBD1. The V gene's germline CDR1 is MNHNY and CDR2 SVGAGI (reference sequence). There are 16 residues in the CDR3. The junction had 8 bases not matched to a gene; V was cut back by 0 bases and J by 3 bases. For the CDR3, the DNA is TGTGCCAGCAGTTACTCGAAGCACAGGGGAGACTACGAGCAGTACTTC. Translation gives CASSYSKHRGDYEQYF.

The rearrangement uses TRBV6-5 and TRBJ1-1; no clear D. The CDR3 extends over 13 amino acids. Germline CDR1 reads MNHEY; CDR2 reads SVGAGI. The germline V and J ends were trimmed by 3 bases and 1 base, with 6 bases remaining between them. In DNA, the CDR3 is TGTGCCAGCAGTTATGAAGGGAACACTGAAGCTTTCTTT. Amino acid sequence: CASSYEGNTEAFF.

This chain connects TRBV11-1 to TRBJ1-4, with D perhaps TRBD1 (6 bases). The CDR3 is 14 residues long. The ends were cut back, 5 bases at V and 7 bases at J, with 14 bases in the middle. The germline CDR1 and CDR2 sequences are SGHAT and FQDESV (reference sequence). CDR3 sequence (DNA): TGTGCCAGCAGCCGTAACAGGGAGGCTGAAAAACTGTTTTTT. Translated: CASSRNREAEKLFF.

The chain links TRBV5-4 to TRBJ2-7; TRBD2 might be the D (7 bases). Trimming removed 0 bases at V and 3 bases at J, with 10 bases between. Per germline, CDR1 SGHNT and CDR2 YYREEE (reference sequence). CDR3 length equals 14 residues. The CDR3 DNA is TGTGCCAGCAGCTTGGGGGAGGGGGGCTACGAGCAGTACTTC. Protein product: CASSLGEGGYEQYF.

In regard to this clone: The same CDR3 is also encoded by other DNA sequences in this sample. The chain carries TRBV7-9 and TRBJ1-1; no firm D call. Trimming removed 1 base from V and 5 bases from J, with 5 bases in between. CDR3 length: 12 residues. CDR1 SEHNR and CDR2 FQNEAQ come from the germline V gene (reference sequence). The CDR3 loop is CASSLGETEAFF. CDR3 in DNA: TGTGCCAGCAGCTTAGGTGAGACTGAAGCTTTCTTT.

The chain combines TRBV5-4 with TRBJ1-2, with D possibly being TRBD1 (6 bases). Germline CDR1 is SGHNT and CDR2 is YYREEE (reference sequence). V shed 0 bases and J shed 2 bases, with 20 bases lying between them. The CDR3 spans 18 residues. CDR3 sequence: CASSLAGGQALKNYGYTF. The CDR3 bases are TGTGCCAGCAGCTTGGCCGGGGGGCAGGCCTTAAAAAACTATGGCTACACCTTC.

The V call is TRBV21-1, the J call TRBJ1-2; no DNA check was done on the table's D call, TRBD1. TRBV21-1 corresponds to a pseudogene. This CDR3 has 23 residues. The CDR3 loop is CASSNNFVQMGQANTTINYGYTF. DNA for the CDR3: TGTGCCAGCAGCAATAATTTTGTTCAAATGGGACAGGCTAATACAACAATTAACTATGGCTACACCTTC.

The V gene is TRBV6-4, the J gene TRBJ2-1; D might be TRBD2 (5 bases). CDR1 MRHNA and CDR2 SNTAGT come from the germline V gene. V was pared by 5 bases and J by 6 bases, with 17 bases between. The CDR3 extends over 15 amino acids. The DNA of the CDR3 is TGTGCCAGCAGTCCCCAAGAAGACGCGGGCAATGAGCAGTTCTTC. Its protein is CASSPQEDAGNEQFF.

The V call is TRBV28, the J call TRBJ2-5; D possibly corresponds to TRBD2 (5 bases). The CDR3 runs 12 residues. Trimming cost V 6 bases and J 4 bases, with 9 bases left between them. CDR1 and CDR2 from the germline V gene are MDHEN and SYDVKM. The CDR3 DNA sequence: TGTGCCAGCAGCCGAGGGCTAGAGACCCAGTACTTC. Amino acids: CASSRGLETQYF. Full variable domain (outside the CDR3, taken from reference TRBV28 and TRBJ2-5): DVKVTQSSRYLVKRTGEKVFLECVQDMDHENMFWYRQDPGLGLRLIYFSYDVKMKEKGDIPEGYSVSREKKERFSLILESASTNQTSMYLCASSRGLETQYFGPGTRLLVL.

This chain connects TRBV15 to TRBJ1-2; a weak D match, TRBD1 (5 bases). Germline loops: CDR1 LNHNV, CDR2 YYDKDF (reference sequence). The CDR3 length is 14 residues. V gave up 0 bases and J gave up 5 bases, with 10 bases separating them. CDR3 protein: CATSRDKGRYGYTF. CDR3 DNA sequence: TGTGCCACCAGCAGAGATAAGGGGAGGTATGGCTACACCTTC.